The entry below describes one TCR beta chain. Antigen specificity is unknown. Clones were sequenced by immunoSEQ multiplex PCR, and TCRdb holds only the in-frame ones, with some missing. The profile shows some 66,000 clones, approximately 97% of them singletons. This specimen belongs to a study of cytomegalovirus exposure and HLA in healthy donors. Study overall: The roughly 130 validation repertoires used the same platform as the roughly 610 first-cohort repertoires, a later analysis reported.

Findings of the study overall: Reported performance of the classifier showed diagnosis of cytomegalovirus status with high specificity and sensitivity. Cytomegalovirus association was listed for under 200 TCR beta chains. The majority of TCR sequences were rare, yet some public TCRs appeared in many donors.

From germline, CDR1 is SGHRS and CDR2 YFSETQ. V was clipped by 1 base and J by 9 bases; unmatched bases: 6. The CDR3 is 15 residues long. The sample taken for sequencing was PBMCs. The receptor was isolated from a woman aged 18-29 years in good health and CMV-seropositive. The rearrangement joins TRBV5-1 to TRBJ2-1, with 11 positions matching TRBD2. In DNA form, the CDR3 reads TGCGCCAGCAGCTTGAGTAGCGGGAGGGCCTTTGAGCAGTTCTTC. It is translated as CASSLSSGRAFEQFF.